This T cell receptor beta chain was sequenced for a study of cytomegalovirus exposure and HLA in healthy donors. The PCR used 60 Vbeta and 13 Jbeta primers. Libraries were prepared by immunoSEQ multiplex PCR; TCRdb keeps only in-frame clonotypes and omits some of them. The listing records 20,000 to 25,000 clones. Germline V gene lookup returns CDR1 MRHNA and CDR2 SNTAGT. The V segment lost 4 bases and the J segment 5 bases; nucleotides outside the gene matches: 4. This CDR3 is 15 amino acids long. According to its frequency, this clone is medium-sized. Material for sequencing was PBMCs. The origin of this receptor is a male donor in good health and CMV-seropositive. V gene TRBV6-4 combines with J gene TRBJ2-1; 11 nucleotides match TRBD2. CDR3 DNA sequence: TGTGCCAGCAGTGCCGGGACTAGCGGAGACAATGAGCAGTTCTTC. Encoded protein: CASSAGTSGDNEQFF.